This TCR beta chain was retrieved from a study of identical twins. Notes on the study in general: Excess sharing by twins proved weaker in beta out-of-frame sequences. Beta clonotypes that were abundant in cord blood contained fewer insertions, a pattern absent from memory repertoires.

TCRdb reanalysed the 5' RACE reads using MiXCR and keeps one entry per CDR3 protein. Among some 630,000 distinct CDR3 sequences listed, just over 7% were seen once. CDR1 LGHDT and CDR2 YNNKEL come from the germline V gene (reference sequence). The CDR3 has 15 residues. Deletions cut 3 bases from V and 5 bases from J, with 16 bases between. As to this clonotype: Its specificity is unknown.

The sample was also reused in another study, on yellow fever vaccine responses in identical twins. That paper states: Reportedly, the T cell response mounted by twins to vaccine seemed partly convergent, partly personalized.

The TCR sequence derives from a woman aged 18-35 years in good health. The rearrangement links TRBV3-1 to TRBJ1-1; maybe TRBD1 (5 bases). Sequences were obtained from PBMCs. The CDR3 loop reads CASSQGRSGGTEAFF. The CDR3 nucleotides read TGTGCCAGCAGCCAGGGACGAAGTGGGGGGACTGAAGCTTTCTTT.